Following are 21 T cell receptor beta chains from one sample sequenced in a study of shared clonotypes between healthy human individuals. The repertoire was sequenced with immunoSEQ multiplex PCR; TCRdb's copy has only in-frame clones and lacks some. The sample yields about 1.9 million clones, roughly 95% seen once. Selected positively for CCR7 and CD45RO-negative, naive CD8 cells excluded terminally differentiated effector memory CD45RA+ cells. Sequencing was done on a sample of naive CD8+ T cells from PBMCs. The receptors were sampled from a man aged 18 to 30 in good health. Some clones in this sample may be carry-over from other donors' samples.

The V and J genes are TRBV19 and TRBJ2-2; 10 nucleotides agree with TRBD1. CDR3 length equals 14 residues. From germline, CDR1 is LNHDA and CDR2 SQIVND (reference sequence). The V segment lost 5 bases and the J segment 6 bases; nucleotides outside the gene matches: 3. The CDR3 bases are TGTGCCAGTAGTTGGGACAGGGGTCCCGGGGAGCTGTTTTTT. This codes for CASSWDRGPGELFF.

This rearrangement joins TRBV7-8 to TRBJ2-2; TRBD2 might be the D (6 bases). Germline V gene sequence: CDR1 SGHVS, CDR2 FQNEAQ. The V and J ends lost 5 bases and 0 bases respectively, with 25 bases between them. This CDR3 region has 20 residues. For the CDR3, the DNA is TGTGCCAGCAGCCGCGATCGGGGCGGGAACATAAACGCGAACACCGGGGAGCTGTTTTTT. Translating gives CASSRDRGGNINANTGELFF.

The CDR3, as DNA: TGTGCCAGCAGCCAAGAACCGTTACGAGCTACGCAGTATTTT. This translates into CASSQEPLRATQYF. The chain recombines TRBV14 with TRBJ2-3; D gene uncertain. The CDR3 contains 14 residues. Between the trimmed V and J ends, which lost 0 bases and 8 bases, there was a span of 12 bases. CDR1 and CDR2 from the germline V gene are SGHDN and FVKESK.

This clone appeared a few times. The chain uses TRBV6-1 and TRBJ2-1; the D gene is possibly TRBD1 (5 bases). Trimming stripped 3 bases from V and 10 bases from J, with 10 bases between. The CDR3 length is 12 residues. Germline CDR1 is MNHNS and CDR2 is SASEGT. CDR3 bases: TGTGCCAGCAGTGACTCAGGGCCCGAGCAGTTCTTC. Its protein is CASSDSGPEQFF.

The genes are TRBV11-2 and TRBJ2-7; the D is unclear. Germline V CDR1 and CDR2: SGHAT, FQNNGV. V lost 4 bases and J 3 bases, leaving 16 bases between the germline ends. The CDR3 runs 15 residues. The CDR3 region has the DNA TGTGCCAGCAGCTCTAGGGCCGCCCTAAACTACGAGCAGTACTTC. This translates into CASSSRAALNYEQYF.

This chain joins TRBV7-6 and TRBJ2-6; 9 bases fit TRBD1. This CDR3 is 19 amino acids long. The junction had 11 bases not matched to a gene; V was cut back by 5 bases and J by 0 bases. Looked up from germline, CDR1 is SGHVS and CDR2 is FNYEAQ. CDR3 bases: TGTGCCAGCAGCCCGACCCGACAGGGGGGGAGCTCTGGGGCCAACGTCCTGACTTTC. Translating gives CASSPTRQGGSSGANVLTF.

CDR3 loop: CASSQGRGLAGGYEQYF. CDR3 DNA: TGCGCCAGCAGCCAAGGACGGGGACTAGCGGGAGGCTACGAGCAGTACTTC. The chain is built from TRBV4-3 and TRBJ2-7; 15 bases match TRBD2. The junction had 4 bases not matched to a gene; V was cut back by 1 base and J by 3 bases. The CDR3 is made up of 17 amino acids. Germline assignment: CDR1 LGHNA and CDR2 YSLEER.

The chain employs TRBV28 and TRBJ2-1, with D uncertain. This CDR3 has 12 residues. V gave up 1 base and J gave up 9 bases, with 7 bases separating them. Germline V lookup: CDR1 MDHEN, CDR2 SYDVKM. The CDR3 nucleotides read TGTGCCAGCAGTTTATCTTACCCTGAGCAGTTCTTC. Translating gives CASSLSYPEQFF.

The chain links TRBV28 to TRBJ2-5, with 7 positions matching TRBD1. The last part of the DNA fits TRBJ2-7 better; the J call may be wrong. Looked up from germline, CDR1 is MDHEN and CDR2 is SYDVKM. This CDR3 is built from 12 residues. CDR3 sequence: CASSPGGYEQYF. The CDR3 bases are TGTGCCAGCAGCCCAGGGGGCTACGAGCAGTACTTC.

The rearrangement uses TRBV7-9 and TRBJ2-1; a possible D gene is TRBD2 (5 bases). Trimming removed 0 bases from V and 8 bases from J, with 11 bases in between. The CDR3 length is 14 residues. CDR1 and CDR2 (germline): SEHNR, FQNEAQ (reference sequence). The CDR3 DNA sequence: TGTGCCAGCAGCTTAGCGAGGCTAGCTTATGAGCAGTTCTTC. The encoded protein is CASSLARLAYEQFF.

CDR3 loop: CASSKDSYEQYF. The CDR3 nucleotides are TGTGCCAGCAGCAAGGACAGTTACGAGCAGTACTTC. The V call is TRBV21-1, the J call TRBJ2-7; TRBD1 is the table's D call and was not checked against the DNA. TRBV21-1 is classified as a pseudogene. The CDR3 runs 12 residues.

The rearrangement joins TRBV7-2 to TRBJ2-5; 8 bases fit TRBD2. V lost 1 base and J lost 8; bases outside the gene matches: 9. The CDR3 is 15 amino acids. Looked up from germline, CDR1 is SGHTA and CDR2 is FQGNSA. CDR3 residues: CASSLDGAGGRTQYF. The CDR3 DNA follows: TGTGCCAGCAGCTTAGACGGGGCGGGAGGACGAACCCAGTACTTC.

This chain uses TRBV7-6 with TRBJ2-1; 8 bases line up with TRBD2. The CDR3 sequence is 14 residues long. The ends lost 3 bases at V and 8 bases at J; junction bases unmatched: 6. Looked up from germline, CDR1 is SGHVS and CDR2 is FNYEAQ. This chain's CDR3 is CASSLGGRIHEQFF. In nucleotides, the CDR3 is TGTGCCAGCAGCTTGGGCGGGAGGATACATGAGCAGTTCTTC. Using reference TRBV7-6 and TRBJ2-1 for the parts outside the CDR3, the full variable domain is GAGVSQSPRYKVTKRGQDVALRCDPISGHVSLYWYRQALGQGPEFLTYFNYEAQQDKSGLPNDRFSAERPEGSISTLTIQRTEQRDSAMYRCASSLGGRIHEQFFGPGTRLTVL.

With regard to this clone: Different DNA sequences within this sample yield the same CDR3. V usage is TRBV6-5 and J usage is TRBJ1-1; D gene uncertain. Deletions cut 2 bases from V and 4 bases from J, with 8 bases between. The length of the CDR3 is 13 residues. CDR1 MNHEY and CDR2 SVGAGI come from the germline V gene. The CDR3 here is CASSYSLGTEAFF. CDR3 nucleotides: TGTGCCAGCAGTTACAGCCTTGGCACTGAAGCTTTCTTT.

V usage is TRBV4-1 and J usage is TRBJ2-1; 7 positions agree with TRBD1. V lost 4 bases to trimming and J lost 6 bases; unmatched junction nucleotides: 12. Germline loops: CDR1 MGHRA, CDR2 YSYEKL. The CDR3 sequence is 16 residues long. DNA of the CDR3: TGCGCCAGCAGCCGCATGGGACAGAAAAATAGCAATGAGCAGTTCTTC. The encoded protein is CASSRMGQKNSNEQFF.

This chain links TRBV30 with TRBJ2-7; no definite D call. The CDR3 has 15 residues. Per germline, CDR1 GTSNPN and CDR2 SVGIG (reference sequence). The V gene lost 0 bases and the J gene lost 5 bases, with 17 bases spanning the gap. The CDR3: CAWSVTPLGYHEQYF. In DNA, the CDR3 is TGTGCCTGGAGTGTAACCCCACTCGGCTACCACGAGCAGTACTTC. Filled out from reference TRBV30 and TRBJ2-7, the complete variable domain reads SQTIHQWPATLVQPVGSPLSLECTVEGTSNPNLYWYRQAAGRGLQLLFYSVGIGQISSEVPQNLSASRPQDRQFILSSKKLLLSDSGFYLCAWSVTPLGYHEQYFGPGTRLTVT.

The chain carries TRBV4-2 and TRBJ1-5; the D gene is possibly TRBD1 (5 bases). Germline CDR1 and CDR2: LGHNA and YNFKEQ. V lost 0 bases, J lost 1 base, and 13 bases lay in between. The CDR3 totals 17 residues. CDR3 nucleotides: TGTGCCAGCAGCCAAGAAAGGAGGGACTGGAGCAATCAGCCCCAGCATTTT. Encoded protein: CASSQERRDWSNQPQHF.

The chain is built from TRBV30 and TRBJ2-5; 8 bases match TRBD1. The CDR3 consists of 18 residues. Trimming at V came to 3 bases and at J to 5 bases, leaving 20 bases not matched to a gene. CDR1 and CDR2 from the germline V gene are GTSNPN and SVGIG (reference sequence). The CDR3 sequence: CAWRHLRPYRGLDETQYF. The CDR3 bases are TGTGCCTGGAGGCACCTAAGGCCTTACAGGGGGTTGGATGAGACCCAGTACTTC.

Points on this clone: The junction departs from the called germline gene at one end, perhaps through a read error. V is TRBV6-4 and J is TRBJ1-1; the match to TRBD1 covers 7 bases. This CDR3 region has 14 residues. Germline CDR1 MRHNA, CDR2 SNTAGT. CDR3 region: CASSPGTENTETFF. CDR3 nucleotide sequence: TGTGCCAGCAGTCCCGGGACAGAGAACACTGAAACTTTCTTT.

This chain links TRBV5-6 with TRBJ1-3; D unclear. V was shortened by 0 bases and J by 3 bases, with 13 bases between the two germline ends. The CDR3 length is 16 residues. CDR1 is SGHDT, CDR2 YYEEEE, per germline. Written as DNA, the CDR3 is TGTGCCAGCAGCTTGGATGAGGGCGCGAATGGAAACACCATATATTTT. Protein sequence: CASSLDEGANGNTIYF. Variable domain in full (rest from reference TRBV5-6 and TRBJ1-3): DAGVTQSPTHLIKTRGQQVTLRCSPKSGHDTVSWYQQALGQGPQFIFQYYEEEERQRGNFPDRFSGHQFPNYSSELNVNALLLGDSALYLCASSLDEGANGNTIYFGEGSWLTVV.

The chain joins TRBV6-5 to TRBJ2-5; weak D call: TRBD2 (6 bases). The assigned J gene may be wrong: the sequence end matches TRBJ2-7 better. There are 16 residues in the CDR3. The V gene's germline CDR1 is MNHEY and CDR2 SVGAGI. The CDR3 region is CASSYSGTAGSYEQYF. The CDR3 bases are TGTGCCAGCAGTTATTCCGGGACTGCTGGCTCCTACGAGCAGTACTTC.